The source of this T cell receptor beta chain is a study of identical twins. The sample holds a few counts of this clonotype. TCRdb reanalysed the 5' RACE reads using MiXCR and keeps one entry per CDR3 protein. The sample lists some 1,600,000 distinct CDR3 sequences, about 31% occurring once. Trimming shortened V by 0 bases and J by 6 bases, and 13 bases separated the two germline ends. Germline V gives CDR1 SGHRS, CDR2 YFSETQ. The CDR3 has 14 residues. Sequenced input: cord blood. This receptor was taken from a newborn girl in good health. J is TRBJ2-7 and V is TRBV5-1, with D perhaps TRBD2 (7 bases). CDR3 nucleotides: TGCGCCAGCAGCTTGGCTGGGGGGGCTACCGAGCAGTACTTC. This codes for CASSLAGGATEQYF.